This T cell receptor (beta chain) was recorded in a study of blood T cell repertoires in COVID-19. Repertoires were generated with immunoSEQ multiplex PCR, while TCRdb's copy carries only in-frame clones and drops some. The profile shows fewer than 250,000 clones, 80% to 90% of them singletons. The V gene's germline CDR1 is MNHEY and CDR2 SMNVEV (reference sequence). The V and J ends lost 6 bases and 9 bases respectively, with 21 bases between them. The CDR3 length is 16 residues. Individuals aged roughly 18 to 95 years were recruited from 24 US areas. The chain combines TRBV27 with TRBJ1-6, with D unresolved. This sequence originates from a woman aged 40 to 55 who had been exposed to COVID-19. Input material: PBMCs or T cells enriched from blood (not recorded which). The CDR3 nucleotides read TGTGCCAGCAGCGTCAGCGGAGGAGTTGCCGCTTCACCCCTCCACTTT. It translates to CASSVSGGVAASPLHF.